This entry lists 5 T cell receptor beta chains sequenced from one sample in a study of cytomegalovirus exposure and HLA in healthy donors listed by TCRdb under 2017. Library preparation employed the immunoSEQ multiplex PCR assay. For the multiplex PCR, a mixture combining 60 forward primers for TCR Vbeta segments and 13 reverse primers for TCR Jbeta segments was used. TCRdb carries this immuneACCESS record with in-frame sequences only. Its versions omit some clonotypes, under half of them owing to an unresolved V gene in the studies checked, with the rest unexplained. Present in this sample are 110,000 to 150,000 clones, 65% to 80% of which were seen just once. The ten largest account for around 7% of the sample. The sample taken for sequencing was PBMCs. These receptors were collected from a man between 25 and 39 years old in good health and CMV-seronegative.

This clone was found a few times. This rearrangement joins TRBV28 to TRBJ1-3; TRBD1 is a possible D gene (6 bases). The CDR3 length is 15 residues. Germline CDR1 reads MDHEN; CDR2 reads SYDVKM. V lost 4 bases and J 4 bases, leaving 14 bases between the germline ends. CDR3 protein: CASSSLRGPGNTIYF. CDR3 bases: TGTGCCAGCAGTTCCCTCAGGGGACCCGGAAACACCATATATTTT.

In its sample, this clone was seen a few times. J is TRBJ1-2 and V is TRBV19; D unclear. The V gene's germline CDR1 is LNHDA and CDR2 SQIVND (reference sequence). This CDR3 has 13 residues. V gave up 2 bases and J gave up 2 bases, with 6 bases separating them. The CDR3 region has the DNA TGTGCCAGTAGTATAACCTACAACTATGGCTACACCTTC. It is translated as CASSITYNYGYTF.

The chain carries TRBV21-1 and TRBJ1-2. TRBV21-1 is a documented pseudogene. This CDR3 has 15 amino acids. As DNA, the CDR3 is TGTGCCAGCAGCAACCGACCCCCGGAGGCCTATGGCTACACCTTC. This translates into CASSNRPPEAYGYTF.

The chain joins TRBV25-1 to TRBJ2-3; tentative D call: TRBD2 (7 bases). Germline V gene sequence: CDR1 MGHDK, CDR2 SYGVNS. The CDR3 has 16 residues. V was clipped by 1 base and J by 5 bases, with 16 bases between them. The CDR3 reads CASSELGAGVRDTQYF. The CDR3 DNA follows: TGTGCCAGCAGTGAATTGGGGGCGGGAGTAAGAGATACGCAGTATTTT. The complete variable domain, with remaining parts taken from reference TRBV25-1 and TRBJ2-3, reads EADIYQTPRYLVIGTGKKITLECSQTMGHDKMYWYQQDPGMELHLIHYSYGVNSTEKGDLSSESTVSRIRTEHFPLTLESARPSHTSQYLCASSELGAGVRDTQYFGPGTRLTVL.

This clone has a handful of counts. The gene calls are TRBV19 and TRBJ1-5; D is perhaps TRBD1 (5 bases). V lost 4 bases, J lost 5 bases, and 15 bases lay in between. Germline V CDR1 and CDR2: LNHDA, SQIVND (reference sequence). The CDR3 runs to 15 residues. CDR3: CASSTTAAGYQPQHF. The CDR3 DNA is TGTGCCAGTAGTACGACAGCGGCGGGGTATCAGCCCCAGCATTTT.